A selection of T cell receptor beta chains follows, all from one sample in a study of Ad26.COV2.S vaccination and SARS-CoV-2 variants. This table comes from immunoSEQ multiplex PCR, and its TCRdb copy is limited to in-frame clones, with some not included. This table has roughly 410,000 clones, around four fifths appearing once. The specimen was peripheral blood, collected in a trial of Ad26.COV2.S vaccine versus placebo. Source of these receptors: a person aged 18-65 years who received the Ad26.COV2.S COVID-19 vaccine or a placebo. The CDR3 runs from the conserved cysteine through the conserved F or W. The order of the fields is D gene, clone size, J gene, V gene, CDR3 protein, CDR3 DNA. A D gene is named only where the DNA matches it firmly. Some rows have no size entry. The others give once, few or many, or a class for an expanded clone.

NA once TRBJ1-2 TRBV2 CASRGDSAGYTF TGTGCCAGCAGGGGGGATTCTGCTGGCTACACCTTC
NA NA TRBJ1-2 TRBV27 CASSFLVDRGSGYTF TGTGCCAGCAGTTTTTTGGTAGACCGGGGCAGCGGCTACACCTTC
NA NA TRBJ2-2 TRBV13 CASREGSTGELFF TGTGCCAGCCGTGAGGGATCCACCGGGGAGCTGTTTTTT
NA once TRBJ2-1 TRBV7-9 CASSLDGNSYNEQFF TGTGCCAGCAGCTTAGACGGGAATTCGTACAATGAGCAGTTCTTC
TRBD2 many TRBJ2-1 TRBV6-4 CASSPSGGAGNEQFF TGTGCCAGCAGCCCTAGCGGGGGGGCAGGAAATGAGCAGTTCTTC
TRBD1 NA TRBJ2-7 TRBV6-5 CASSFLTGGRLFEQYF TGTGCCAGCAGTTTCTTGACAGGGGGCAGGTTATTCGAGCAGTACTTC
NA NA TRBJ2-3 TRBV5-3 CARSSIVVQSGTQYF TGTGCCAGAAGCTCCATAGTAGTACAGTCTGGTACGCAGTATTTT
TRBD1 NA TRBJ1-5 TRBV24-1 CATSPGQGARRRQPQHF TGTGCCACCAGTCCGGGACAGGGGGCGAGGAGACGTCAGCCCCAGCATTTT
TRBD1 NA TRBJ2-1 TRBV2 CASSSDRGNNEQFF TGTGCCAGCAGTTCCGACAGGGGGAACAATGAGCAGTTCTTC
NA NA TRBJ2-7 TRBV11-2 CASSLEGAPAYFYEQYF TGTGCCAGCAGCTTAGAAGGAGCGCCGGCATACTTCTACGAGCAGTACTTC
NA NA TRBJ1-2 TRBV24-1 CATKGPRPHYGYTF TGTGCCACCAAGGGCCCTCGACCACATTACGGCTACACCTTC
NA NA TRBJ1-5 TRBV18 CASSPLRTNQPQHF TGTGCCAGCTCACCCCTACGTACAAATCAGCCCCAGCATTTT
TRBD1 NA TRBJ1-1 TRBV30 CAWSGQGLSEAFF TGTGCCTGGAGCGGACAGGGTTTGAGTGAAGCTTTCTTT
NA NA TRBJ2-1 TRBV7-6 CASSPRTREDEQFF TGTGCCAGCAGCCCAAGGACCCGGGAAGATGAGCAGTTCTTC
NA few TRBJ2-2 TRBV2 CASSEMLWQVNTGELFF TGTGCCAGCAGTGAAATGTTGTGGCAGGTGAACACCGGGGAGCTGTTTTTT
NA once TRBJ1-5 TRBV5-1 CASSSGVSNQPQHF TGCGCCAGCAGCTCCGGGGTGAGTAATCAGCCCCAGCATTTT
TRBD1 NA TRBJ2-5 TRBV4-1 CASSQIKAGTAVQETQYF TGCGCCAGCAGCCAAATAAAAGCCGGGACAGCCGTTCAAGAGACCCAGTACTTC
TRBD1 few TRBJ1-6 TRBV4-3 CASSQALTGGAYNSPLHF TGCGCCAGCAGCCAAGCCCTAACAGGGGGCGCCTATAATTCACCCCTCCACTTT
TRBD1 NA TRBJ1-1 TRBV29-1 CSVAKQGSDTEAFF TGCAGCGTTGCTAAACAGGGGTCGGACACTGAAGCTTTCTTT
NA NA TRBJ2-7 TRBV5-3 CARSPRTRAGTGEQYF TGTGCCAGAAGCCCTCGGACCCGGGCAGGGACGGGCGAGCAGTACTTC
NA few TRBJ1-2 TRBV9 CASNRYGQFNYGYTF TGTGCCAGCAACAGATACGGACAGTTTAACTATGGCTACACCTTC
TRBD2 NA TRBJ2-3 TRBV4-2 CASSLTSERTDTQYF TGTGCCAGCAGCCTGACTAGCGAGCGCACAGATACGCAGTATTTT
NA NA TRBJ2-2 TRBV3-1/TRBV3-2 CASSQDLRVLTDTGELFF TGTGCCAGCAGCCAAGACCTAAGGGTTCTTACGGACACCGGGGAGCTGTTTTTT
NA NA TRBJ1-5 TRBV10-2 CASSDLRGVNQPQHF TGCGCCAGCAGTGACCTAAGGGGGGTCAATCAGCCCCAGCATTTT
TRBD1 NA TRBJ2-5 TRBV5-1 CASSPGTGEETQYF TGCGCCAGCAGCCCAGGGACAGGAGAAGAGACCCAGTACTTC
TRBD2 NA TRBJ2-7 TRBV9 CASSVVGAGLLYF TGTGCCAGCAGCGTGGTGGGAGCGGGACTTCTGTACTTC
TRBD1 NA TRBJ1-1 TRBV12-3/TRBV12-4 CASREWDSEAFF TGTGCCAGCAGGGAGTGGGACAGTGAAGCTTTCTTT
NA NA TRBJ1-1 TRBV28 CASIRGTEAFF TGTGCCAGCATCAGGGGAACTGAAGCTTTCTTT
TRBD1 NA TRBJ1-2 TRBV29-1 CSVERDRKNYGYTF TGCAGCGTTGAAAGGGACAGGAAGAACTATGGCTACACCTTC
NA NA TRBJ2-7 TRBV18 CASSPRGGSSYEQYF TGTGCCAGCTCACCAAGGGGGGGGAGCTCCTACGAGCAGTACTTC
TRBD1 NA TRBJ1-5 TRBV7-2 CASSSFQGGDQPQHF TGTGCCAGCAGCTCATTTCAGGGGGGGGATCAGCCCCAGCATTTT
NA NA TRBJ2-2 TRBV9 CASSPRGAENTGELFF TGTGCCAGCAGCCCTCGGGGAGCGGAGAACACCGGGGAGCTGTTTTTT
NA NA TRBJ1-1 TRBV18 CASSLTDYTEAFF TGTGCCAGCTCATTGACAGACTACACTGAAGCTTTCTTT
NA NA TRBJ2-3 TRBV9 CASSVSYTDTQYF TGTGCCAGCAGCGTGTCCTACACAGATACGCAGTATTTT
TRBD2 NA TRBJ2-7 TRBV18 CASSPGRDPYEQYF TGTGCCAGCTCACCGGGGAGGGACCCCTACGAGCAGTACTTC
TRBD1 NA TRBJ1-2 TRBV12-3/TRBV12-4 CASSLTGTGYTF TGTGCCAGCAGTTTAACCGGGACAGGGTACACCTTC
NA NA TRBJ2-6 TRBV4-1 CASSQGLEVSGANVLTF TGCGCCAGCAGCCAGGGTTTAGAAGTCTCTGGGGCCAACGTCCTGACTTTC
NA NA TRBJ2-7 TRBV19 CASSLMGPPYEQYF TGTGCCAGTAGTCTGATGGGCCCTCCTTACGAGCAGTACTTC
NA NA TRBJ2-7 TRBV27 CASSPTGSYEQYF TGTGCCAGCAGTCCTACCGGGAGCTACGAGCAGTACTTC
NA once TRBJ2-6 TRBV5-1 CASSWVGANVLTF TGCGCCAGCAGCTGGGTAGGGGCCAACGTCCTGACTTTC
NA NA TRBJ2-1 TRBV10-3 CAIGVSSYNEQFF TGTGCCATCGGGGTTAGCTCCTACAATGAGCAGTTCTTC
NA NA TRBJ1-1 TRBV13 CASSLPGDPEAFF TGTGCCAGCAGCTTACCGGGGGACCCTGAAGCTTTCTTT
NA NA TRBJ1-1 TRBV6-5 CASSYSGGPEAFF TGTGCCAGCAGTTACTCGGGCGGCCCTGAAGCTTTCTTT
TRBD1 NA TRBJ1-2 TRBV30 CASRDRGLRGYTF TGTGCCTCCAGGGACAGGGGCTTACGGGGCTACACCTTC
NA NA TRBJ2-3 TRBV29-1 CSVISRRKYTDTQYF TGCAGCGTTATTTCTAGGCGCAAATACACAGATACGCAGTATTTT
NA few TRBJ1-1 TRBV5-1 CASSPGDGTEAFF TGCGCCAGCAGCCCCGGGGATGGAACTGAAGCTTTCTTT
NA NA TRBJ1-6 TRBV4-3 CASSQDSQGKHSPLHF TGCGCCAGCAGCCAAGATTCCCAGGGCAAGCATTCACCCCTCCACTTT
TRBD2 NA TRBJ2-1 TRBV3-1/TRBV3-2 CASSRNGLAGSSYNEQFF TGTGCCAGCAGCCGAAACGGACTAGCGGGGAGCTCCTACAATGAGCAGTTCTTC
NA NA TRBJ1-3 TRBV20-1 CSASGGSGNTIYF TGCAGTGCTAGTGGTGGCTCTGGAAACACCATATATTTT
TRBD2 NA TRBJ2-1 TRBV18 CASSLTSGRGNEQFF TGTGCCAGCTCACTAACTAGCGGGAGGGGCAATGAGCAGTTCTTC
NA NA TRBJ1-1 TRBV18 CASSPNRDSMNTEAFF TGTGCCAGCTCACCAAATCGGGATTCCATGAACACTGAAGCTTTCTTT
NA NA TRBJ1-5 TRBV6-5 CASSYREGQPQHF TGTGCCAGCAGTTACAGGGAAGGTCAGCCCCAGCATTTT
TRBD1 NA TRBJ2-7 TRBV7-2 CASSLAHRGDEQYF TGTGCCAGCAGCTTAGCTCACAGGGGAGACGAGCAGTACTTC